The 27 T cell receptor beta chains reported below all come from one sample, sequenced in a study of cytomegalovirus exposure and HLA in healthy donors (dated by TCRdb to 2017 to 2019). The protocol used for the library was the immunoSEQ multiplex PCR assay. For the multiplex PCR, a mixture combining 60 forward primers for TCR Vbeta segments and 13 reverse primers for TCR Jbeta segments was used. TCRdb obtained this table from immuneACCESS and retained in-frame rearrangements with V and J assigned. These tables miss some clones; where compared with another copy, unresolved V genes account for less than half of the shortfall, and the remainder is unexplained. Within this sample are about 190,000 clones, with 75% to 80% of them counted one time only. The ten largest clones take up approximately 14% of the sample. Sequencing was carried out using PBMCs. The receptor set was obtained from a woman aged 25 to 39 in good health and CMV-seropositive.

The chain carries TRBV4-1 and TRBJ1-1, with a possible D match to TRBD1 (6 bases). V gave up 3 bases and J gave up 7 bases, with 18 bases separating them. This CDR3 contains 15 residues. CDR1 MGHRA and CDR2 YSYEKL come from the germline V gene. The CDR3 sequence: CASSHSVRDTGEAFF. The CDR3 bases are TGCGCCAGCAGCCATTCCGTCCGGGACACCGGTGAAGCTTTCTTT.

The chain carries TRBV6-4 and TRBJ2-7, with 8 bases that match TRBD1. From germline, CDR1 is MRHNA and CDR2 SNTAGT. V shed 5 bases, J shed 3 bases, and the junction held 9 bases outside the gene matches. This CDR3 spans 15 amino acids. The CDR3 loop is CASSRDPGQGYEQYF. CDR3 sequence (DNA): TGTGCCAGCAGTCGAGACCCCGGACAGGGCTACGAGCAGTACTTC.

The V call is TRBV29-1, the J call TRBJ1-2, with unresolved D. The V gene's germline CDR1 is SQVTM and CDR2 ANQGSEA. The CDR3 contains 13 residues. V lost 8 bases and J lost 3, with 16 bases in between. DNA for the CDR3: TGCAGCCCCGGCCCGAGGTTTGACTATGGCTACACCTTC. Protein product: CSPGPRFDYGYTF.

This clone was observed a handful of times. The V and J genes are TRBV7-8 and TRBJ2-7, with D possibly TRBD2 on 5 matching bases. The V gene lost 1 base and the J gene lost 2 bases, with 12 bases spanning the gap. The germline V gene encodes CDR1 SGHVS and CDR2 FQNEAQ. This CDR3 is 15 amino acids long. The CDR3 region has the DNA TGTGCCAGCAGCTTAGAGGCAGGAGGAACCTACGAGCAGTACTTC. It specifies CASSLEAGGTYEQYF.

This chain links TRBV7-9 with TRBJ1-3; D gene uncertain. CDR3 length equals 14 residues. In germline, CDR1 is SEHNR, CDR2 FQNEAQ (reference sequence). V was shortened by 0 bases and J by 2 bases, with 5 bases between the two germline ends. CDR3 sequence (DNA): TGTGCCAGCAGCTTAGCAAGCCCTGGAAACACCATATATTTT. This gives the protein CASSLASPGNTIYF.

The chain carries TRBV5-1 and TRBJ2-7, with a weak D call TRBD1 (8 bases). Germline values: CDR1 SGHRS, CDR2 YFSETQ. The CDR3 contains 15 residues. Trimming stripped 4 bases from V and 3 bases from J, with 17 bases between. The CDR3: CASSLGQGGLYEQYF. DNA of the CDR3: TGCGCCAGCAGCCTTGGACAGGGAGGGCTCTACGAGCAGTACTTC.

This clone has a single count. The chain carries TRBV9 and TRBJ2-6, with D unresolved. V was cut by 0 bases and J by 2 bases, with 6 bases left in between. CDR1 is SGDLS and CDR2 is YYNGEE in the germline V gene. This CDR3 comprises 15 residues. DNA of the CDR3: TGTGCCAGCAGCGTAGGAATAGCTGGGGCCAACGTCCTGACTTTC. Translation gives CASSVGIAGANVLTF.

The chain has TRBV5-5 and TRBJ1-1; D unclear. Trimming took 2 bases from V and 4 from J, leaving 9 bases between them. The germline V gene has CDR1 SGHKS and CDR2 YYEKEE (reference sequence). CDR3 length: 13 residues. CDR3 protein: CASSFHSVTEAFF. In DNA form, the CDR3 reads TGTGCCAGCAGCTTCCATTCGGTCACTGAAGCTTTCTTT.

This sequence joins TRBV4-2 and TRBJ2-7; 7 nucleotides align to TRBD2. The junction had 12 bases not matched to a gene; V was cut back by 4 bases and J by 6 bases. Germline CDR1 reads LGHNA; CDR2 reads YNFKEQ. The length of the CDR3 is 15 residues. The CDR3 loop reads CASSPGRGDPSEQYF. DNA of the CDR3: TGTGCCAGCAGCCCTGGACGGGGGGATCCTTCCGAGCAGTACTTC.

With regard to this clone: Other nucleotide sequences from this sample produce the same CDR3. V usage is TRBV6-6 and J usage is TRBJ2-7; 9 bases fit TRBD1. There are 12 residues in the CDR3. Germline V lookup: CDR1 MNHNY, CDR2 SVGAGI (reference sequence). V gave up 8 bases and J gave up 3 bases; unmatched junction bases: 2. CDR3 DNA sequence: TGTGCCAGCCGGGACAGGGTCTACGAGCAGTACTTC. Translating gives CASRDRVYEQYF.

This sequence joins TRBV9 and TRBJ2-1, with 7 positions matching TRBD2. From germline, CDR1 is SGDLS and CDR2 YYNGEE. V lost 1 base to trimming and J lost 2 bases; unmatched junction nucleotides: 3. This CDR3 has 15 amino acids. This CDR3 is CASSVSSGPYNEQFF. The CDR3 nucleotides are TGTGCCAGCAGCGTATCTAGCGGCCCCTACAATGAGCAGTTCTTC.

This chain uses TRBV7-2 with TRBJ2-7, with D possibly matching TRBD2 (7 bases). Trimming removed 4 bases from V and 2 bases from J, with 15 bases in between. The germline V gene has CDR1 SGHTA and CDR2 FQGNSA. CDR3 length: 15 residues. CDR3 in amino acids: CASSYRGAGTYEQYF. In DNA form, the CDR3 reads TGTGCCAGCAGCTACCGGGGGGCAGGTACCTACGAGCAGTACTTC.

This rearrangement joins TRBV19 to TRBJ2-7, with 8 bases aligning to TRBD2. With V trimmed by 3 bases and J by 2 bases, 9 bases remained unmatched. Germline V gene data show CDR1 as LNHDA and CDR2 as SQIVND (reference sequence). This CDR3 is built from 16 residues. The CDR3 is CASSITVTSGTYEQYF. Here the CDR3 DNA reads TGTGCCAGTAGTATTACAGTAACTAGCGGAACCTACGAGCAGTACTTC.

V usage is TRBV30 and J usage is TRBJ1-2; 7 bases align to TRBD1. The germline gives CDR1 GTSNPN, CDR2 SVGIG (reference sequence). V shed 5 bases, J shed 4 bases, and the junction held 10 bases outside the gene matches. The CDR3 contains 14 residues. CDR3 protein: CAWRRDSGSYGYTF. The DNA for the CDR3 is TGTGCCTGGCGCCGGGACAGCGGCTCCTATGGCTACACCTTC.

V is TRBV6-6 and J is TRBJ1-5; the match to TRBD1 covers 7 bases. The CDR3 contains 14 residues. V lost 2 bases, J lost 6 bases, and 4 bases stayed unmatched. Germline CDR1 is MNHNY and CDR2 is SVGAGI (reference sequence). The CDR3 coding sequence is TGTGCCAGCAGTTACGGGCAGGGGGGTCAGCCCCAGCATTTT. It yields the protein CASSYGQGGQPQHF.

In DNA form, the CDR3 reads TGTGCCAGCACCGGGGGGGCGGGAGATAAGTTCTTC. The encoded protein is CASTGGAGDKFF. The chain employs TRBV6-6 and TRBJ2-1, with 8 bases fitting TRBD2. The CDR3 extends over 12 amino acids. V trimming: 7 bases; J trimming: 14 bases; junction bases outside the gene matches: 10. Germline CDR1 reads MNHNY; CDR2 reads SVGAGI (reference sequence).

J is TRBJ2-1 and V is TRBV18, with D possibly matching TRBD2 (5 bases). Germline assignment: CDR1 KGHSH and CDR2 LQKENI. This CDR3 contains 12 residues. V gave up 2 bases and J gave up 11 bases, with 10 bases separating them. As DNA, the CDR3 is TGTGCCAGCTCACCAGTCGGGGAACAGCAGTTCTTC. It translates to CASSPVGEQQFF.

The J gene is TRBJ2-7, the V gene TRBV28, with TRBD2 matching over 10 bases. Per germline, CDR1 MDHEN and CDR2 SYDVKM. The CDR3 sequence is 17 residues long. J lost 4 bases, V lost 2 bases, and 11 bases had no gene match. CDR3: CASSLTGGLAEGYEQYF. The CDR3 region has the DNA TGTGCCAGCAGTTTAACGGGAGGACTAGCGGAGGGGTACGAGCAGTACTTC.

This clone was picked up a small number of times. The rearrangement uses TRBV15 and TRBJ2-1, with a weak D call TRBD2 (7 bases). The germline V gene encodes CDR1 LNHNV and CDR2 YYDKDF (reference sequence). The CDR3 has 15 amino acids. V lost 0 bases and J 8 bases, leaving 14 bases between the germline ends. Here the CDR3 reads CATSRDWRGGDEQFF. CDR3 in DNA: TGTGCCACCAGCAGAGATTGGAGGGGGGGCGATGAGCAGTTCTTC.

V gene TRBV5-6 combines with J gene TRBJ2-7; 7 positions agree with TRBD2. Losses at the gene ends were 2 bases for V and 4 bases for J; bases not matched to a gene: 12. The CDR3 runs 16 residues. The germline V gene has CDR1 SGHDT and CDR2 YYEEEE. CDR3 coding DNA: TGTGCCAGCAGCTTTCGGTCTTGGCGGGGGATGTACGAGCAGTACTTC. This gives the protein CASSFRSWRGMYEQYF.

V usage is TRBV28 and J usage is TRBJ1-6; possibly TRBD1 for D (6 bases). Trimming pared 6 bases from V and 10 bases from J, leaving 16 bases between. This CDR3 contains 14 residues. Looked up from germline, CDR1 is MDHEN and CDR2 is SYDVKM. CDR3 sequence reads: CASRALNRASPLHF. CDR3 sequence (DNA): TGTGCCAGCAGGGCTCTTAACAGGGCATCACCCCTCCACTTT.

The rearrangement joins TRBV6-5 to TRBJ1-2; D might be TRBD1 (6 bases). Trimming removed 7 bases at V and 4 bases at J, with 19 bases between. In germline, CDR1 is MNHEY, CDR2 SVGAGI. The CDR3 consists of 15 residues. Here the CDR3 DNA reads TGTGCCAGCACCGAAACCCCAGGGGCTGGCTATGGCTACACCTTC. This codes for CASTETPGAGYGYTF.

This clone was seen a handful of times. The chain links TRBV5-4 to TRBJ2-4; 7 bases match TRBD1. V lost 2 bases to trimming and J lost 8 bases; unmatched junction nucleotides: 10. Germline V lookup: CDR1 SGHNT, CDR2 YYREEE (reference sequence). The CDR3 contains 15 residues. The CDR3 DNA follows: TGTGCCAGCAGCTTAGCGAAGACAGGGTATGACATTCAGTACTTC. This sequence encodes CASSLAKTGYDIQYF.

This clone occurred a few times. Other DNA sequences in the same sample also yield this CDR3. V usage is TRBV28 and J usage is TRBJ1-2, with TRBD1 identical over 9 bases. V gave up 4 bases and J gave up 5 bases; unmatched junction bases: 5. Germline V gene data show CDR1 as MDHEN and CDR2 as SYDVKM. The CDR3 is 14 amino acids. CDR3 sequence: CASSSGQGRYGYTF. The CDR3 nucleotides read TGTGCCAGCAGTTCGGGACAGGGTAGATATGGCTACACCTTC.

The chain combines TRBV28 with TRBJ1-5, with a possible D match to TRBD1 (6 bases). Germline values: CDR1 MDHEN, CDR2 SYDVKM. The germline V and J ends were trimmed by 11 bases and 1 base, with 15 bases remaining between them. The CDR3 runs 14 residues. The CDR3 bases are TGTGCCGCCTCAGGGGAACTGAGCAATCAGCCCCAGCATTTT. Encoded protein: CAASGELSNQPQHF.

The chain links TRBV7-8 to TRBJ2-5; D is perhaps TRBD2 (5 bases). This CDR3 has 16 amino acids. Germline CDR1 SGHVS, CDR2 FQNEAQ. V was shortened by 5 bases and J by 1 base, with 17 bases between the two germline ends. The CDR3 nucleotides are TGTGCCAGCAGCCGTCGCGAAGCGGTTCCCCAAGAGACCCAGTACTTC. Residues: CASSRREAVPQETQYF. Drawing the rest from reference TRBV7-8 and TRBJ2-5, the complete variable domain is GAGVSQSPRYKVAKRGQDVALRCDPISGHVSLFWYQQALGQGPEFLTYFQNEAQLDKSGLPSDRFFAERPEGSVSTLKIQRTQQEDSAVYLCASSRREAVPQETQYFGPGTRLLVL.

A single count supports this clone. The V and J genes are TRBV6-1 and TRBJ2-7, with TRBD1 matching 9 bases. With 4 bases clipped from V and 7 bases from J, the junction kept 5 bases outside the gene matches. CDR1 MNHNS and CDR2 SASEGT come from the germline V gene. The CDR3 spans 13 residues. In DNA form, the CDR3 reads TGTGCCAGCAGTGTGGACAGGGGAGGGGAGCAGTACTTC. It is translated as CASSVDRGGEQYF.